Below are 13 T cell receptor beta chains sequenced from a single sample in a study of T cells after yellow fever vaccination (dated by TCRdb to between 2018 and 2021). Library generation was performed with 5' RACE. TCRdb shows the sequencer as Illumina HiSeq 2500. Using fastp at Q25 and MiXCR, TCRdb reprocessed the public reads and kept productive beta chains. Every entry covers one CDR3 protein and lists the most common genes and DNA from its rows. A total of around 550,000 distinct CDR3 sequences appear in this sample, around 21% of them only once. Roughly an eighth of the sample rests with the top ten. The sample's treatment or condition label, decoded: live attenuated yellow fever vaccine strain. This sample comprised PBMCs, obtained 15 days after the yellow fever booster vaccination. The receptors come from a man younger than 40 who received the YFV17D yellow fever vaccine.

This chain uses TRBV2 with TRBJ1-5; D is unresolved. V gave up 6 bases and J gave up 5 bases, with 5 bases separating them. Germline CDR1 SNHLY, CDR2 FYNNEI. There are 11 residues in the CDR3. For the CDR3, the DNA is TGTGCCAGCAGAGGTTATCAGCCCCAGCATTTT. Translating gives CASRGYQPQHF.

This clonotype was recorded a few times. The chain is built from TRBV7-2 and TRBJ2-2; 7 nucleotides line up with TRBD2. CDR3 size: 14 residues. Germline V gene sequence: CDR1 SGHTA, CDR2 FQGNSA. Losses at the gene ends were 2 bases for V and 3 bases for J; bases not matched to a gene: 0. For the CDR3, the DNA is TGTGCCAGCAGCTTAACTAGCGACACCGGGGAGCTGTTTTTT. This gives the protein CASSLTSDTGELFF. The complete variable domain, with remaining parts taken from reference TRBV7-2 and TRBJ2-2, reads GAGVSQSPSNKVTEKGKDVELRCDPISGHTALYWYRQSLGQGLEFLIYFQGNSAPDKSGLPSDRFSAERTGGSVSTLTIQRTQQEDSAVYLCASSLTSDTGELFFGEGSRLTVL.

This rearrangement joins TRBV9 to TRBJ1-2; D unclear. The CDR3 has 14 amino acids. Trimming removed 0 bases from V and 11 bases from J, with 17 bases in between. The germline gives CDR1 SGDLS, CDR2 YYNGEE. CDR3 bases: TGTGCCAGCAGCGTAGACTTGTCCTCCCGTCGGTACACCTTC. It encodes CASSVDLSSRRYTF.

V usage is TRBV27 and J usage is TRBJ2-1; 10 nucleotides align to TRBD1. The CDR3 spans 17 residues. J was trimmed by 8 bases and V by 1 base; bases with no gene match: 11. Germline V gives CDR1 MNHEY, CDR2 SMNVEV (reference sequence). The CDR3 is CASSLWTGTGDGDEQFF. The CDR3, as DNA: TGTGCCAGCAGTTTATGGACCGGGACAGGGGATGGGGATGAGCAGTTCTTC.

The chain joins TRBV4-3 to TRBJ1-5; D is perhaps TRBD1 (6 bases). CDR1 and CDR2 (germline): LGHNA, YSLEER. The CDR3 sequence is 17 residues long. V lost 1 base and J lost 9, with 22 bases in between. The CDR3: CASSQGPLQGTKGPQHF. The CDR3 nucleotides read TGCGCCAGCAGCCAAGGCCCCTTACAGGGAACGAAGGGGCCCCAGCATTTT.

CDR3: CASKAGADNEQFF. In DNA form, the CDR3 reads TGTGCCAGCAAGGCGGGAGCTGACAATGAGCAGTTCTTC. This chain links TRBV9 with TRBJ2-1; 7 bases line up with TRBD2. The length of the CDR3 is 13 residues. After removal of 6 bases from V and 5 bases from J, the junction contained 5 bases not matched to a gene. Looked up from germline, CDR1 is SGDLS and CDR2 is YYNGEE.

The chain employs TRBV6-2 or TRBV6-3 and TRBJ1-2, with TRBD1 matching over 7 bases. J lost 4 bases, V lost 6 bases, and 17 bases had no gene match. The CDR3 contains 17 residues. Germline assignment: CDR1 MNHEY and CDR2 SVGEGT. The CDR3 loop reads CASRRPPGTVSGYGYTF. In DNA form, the CDR3 reads TGTGCCAGCAGACGACCCCCTGGGACAGTCAGCGGCTATGGCTACACCTTC.

This clonotype has a handful of counts. The chain employs TRBV4-3 and TRBJ2-7, with 12 nucleotides matching TRBD2. Per germline, CDR1 LGHNA and CDR2 YSLEER. Trimming removed 2 bases from V and 6 bases from J; junction bases left unmatched: 5. The CDR3 covers 15 residues. The CDR3 DNA reads as TGCGCCAGCAGCCAATTGACTAGCGGGAGAGGCGAGCAGTACTTC. It is translated as CASSQLTSGRGEQYF.

The J gene is TRBJ2-6, the V gene TRBV5-1; D unresolved. CDR3 length: 16 amino acids. Trimming left V 4 bases short and J 0 bases short, with 11 bases between. Germline values: CDR1 SGHRS, CDR2 YFSETQ. As DNA, the CDR3 is TGCGCCAGCAGCGCCATTATGAGCTCTGGGGCCAACGTCCTGACTTTC. Encoded protein: CASSAIMSSGANVLTF.

This sequence joins TRBV4-3 and TRBJ1-2; D is uncertain. V was cut by 0 bases and J by 7 bases, with 12 bases left in between. This CDR3 is 14 amino acids long. CDR1 and CDR2 from the germline V gene are LGHNA and YSLEER. The CDR3: CASSQDRTARGYTF. The CDR3 DNA reads as TGCGCCAGCAGCCAAGATAGGACTGCTCGTGGCTACACCTTC.

This chain joins TRBV24-1 and TRBJ2-1; 9 bases match TRBD1. Germline lookup yields CDR1 KGHDR and CDR2 SFDVKD. With 3 bases clipped from V and 9 bases from J, the junction kept 8 bases outside the gene matches. This CDR3 comprises 15 residues. CDR3 protein: CATSDTGGVLGEQFF. The CDR3 bases are TGTGCCACCAGTGATACAGGGGGCGTCCTCGGTGAGCAGTTCTTC.

The CDR3 spells CASSQETRRGATQYF. The CDR3 nucleotides are TGTGCCAGCAGCCAAGAAACGCGTCGCGGGGCGACGCAGTATTTT. This rearrangement joins TRBV3-1 to TRBJ2-3; D may be TRBD2 (6 bases). The CDR3 is 15 residues long. Trimming removed 0 bases at V and 9 bases at J, with 16 bases between. In germline, CDR1 is LGHDT, CDR2 YNNKEL (reference sequence).

On this clonotype itself: A clone one base away is much larger, so this may be a read error. The gene calls are TRBV6-6 and TRBJ2-5; D is undetermined. The CDR3 extends over 12 amino acids. V was cut by 3 bases and J by 5 bases, with 7 bases left in between. The germline V gene has CDR1 MNHNY and CDR2 SVGAGI (reference sequence). The CDR3 spells CASSYRSETQYF. CDR3 sequence (DNA): TGTGCCAGCAGTTATCGGTCGGAGACCCAGTACTTC.